This T cell receptor beta chain appears in the sequencing data of a study of T cell responses to AZD1222 COVID-19 vaccine. Overall study context: Second-dose schedules of about 4 or about 12 weeks were combined. Study observations and caveats: As reported, nearly half of all spike-specific TCRs target variant regions that are unmutated. Baseline serostatus was positive in only six AZD1222 recipients.

About this clone: Its antigen remains unidentified.

Produced via immunoSEQ multiplex PCR; TCRdb's table is partial and in-frame only. In the table there are around 35,000 clones, 86% of which are singletons. The V and J ends lost 3 bases and 7 bases respectively, with 13 bases between them. This CDR3 has 14 amino acids. Germline lookup yields CDR1 SGHKS and CDR2 YYEKEE (reference sequence). The J gene is TRBJ1-4, the V gene TRBV5-5, with D perhaps TRBD1 (5 bases). The starting material was peripheral blood, obtained on day 0 of AZD1222 vaccination. This clonotype originated in an adult in good health. This chain's CDR3 is CASSYGGGGEKLFF. The CDR3 nucleotides are TGTGCCAGCAGCTATGGGGGAGGTGGTGAAAAACTGTTTTTT.